These 8 T cell receptor beta chains were all obtained from the same sample, sequenced in a study of blood T cell repertoires in COVID-19. Clones were read by immunoSEQ multiplex PCR, and TCRdb kept only the in-frame ones, dropping some. The sample lists a few hundred thousand clones; over 75% were seen once. Material: PBMCs or T cells enriched from blood (not recorded which). These receptors were collected from a man younger than 40 who had recovered from COVID-19.

The chain couples TRBV4-3 to TRBJ1-2; 10 nucleotides match TRBD1. Trimming cost V 3 bases and J 3 bases; bases outside gene matches: 1. CDR1 and CDR2 (germline): LGHNA, YSLEER. The CDR3 totals 14 residues. This CDR3 reads CASSHGTGDYGYTF. Written as DNA, the CDR3 is TGCGCCAGCAGCCATGGGACAGGGGACTATGGCTACACCTTC.

This rearrangement joins TRBV5-4 to TRBJ2-3, with 7 bases matching TRBD2. The V gene end was trimmed by 4 bases and the J gene end by 2 bases; junction bases not matched to a gene: 13. The CDR3 sequence is 17 residues long. From germline, CDR1 is SGHNT and CDR2 YYREEE (reference sequence). The CDR3 DNA reads as TGTGCCAGCAGCCTTAAACTGAGCGGGGCTGACACAGATACGCAGTATTTT. Its protein product is CASSLKLSGADTDTQYF.

V usage is TRBV7-2 and J usage is TRBJ1-2; the D is unclear. V lost 1 base, J lost 2 bases, and 17 bases lay in between. The CDR3 covers 17 residues. CDR1 is SGHTA, CDR2 FQGNSA, per germline. The chain's CDR3 is CASSLGSGTLTNYGYTF. Here the CDR3 DNA reads TGTGCCAGCAGCTTAGGATCAGGTACCTTAACGAACTATGGCTACACCTTC. Looking up the rest from reference TRBV7-2 and TRBJ1-2 gives the full variable domain: GAGVSQSPSNKVTEKGKDVELRCDPISGHTALYWYRQSLGQGLEFLIYFQGNSAPDKSGLPSDRFSAERTGGSVSTLTIQRTQQEDSAVYLCASSLGSGTLTNYGYTFGSGTRLTVV.

As DNA, the CDR3 is TGTGCCAGCAGCAAATTTAGCGATACGCAGTATTTT. Translated, it gives CASSKFSDTQYF. This rearrangement joins TRBV5-8 to TRBJ2-3; no firm D call. The CDR3 is made up of 12 amino acids. Germline V gene sequence: CDR1 SGHTS, CDR2 YDEGEE. V lost 4 bases and J 6 bases, leaving 9 bases between the germline ends.

The gene calls are TRBV27 and TRBJ2-7; the match to TRBD1 covers 7 bases. Germline values: CDR1 MNHEY, CDR2 SMNVEV (reference sequence). The CDR3 has 14 residues. The trim removed 6 bases at V and 0 bases at J, leaving 5 bases unmatched. CDR3 amino acids: CASRQGTLSYEQYF. CDR3 in DNA: TGTGCCAGCAGACAGGGGACCCTCTCCTACGAGCAGTACTTC.

The chain's CDR3 is CASRGKIYGYTF. The CDR3 DNA reads as TGTGCCAGCAGGGGCAAAATCTATGGCTACACCTTC. V usage is TRBV6-6 and J usage is TRBJ1-2; no clear D gene. V was trimmed by 6 bases and J by 4 bases, leaving 9 bases between them. The CDR3 consists of 12 residues. From germline, CDR1 is MNHNY and CDR2 SVGAGI (reference sequence).

CDR3 sequence: CASSLVARDSYGYTF. In nucleotides, the CDR3 is TGTGCCAGCAGCTTGGTGGCCAGGGACTCCTATGGCTACACCTTC. The chain links TRBV5-5 to TRBJ1-2, with D tentatively TRBD1 (5 bases). Germline V gives CDR1 SGHKS, CDR2 YYEKEE (reference sequence). V shed 0 bases and J shed 4 bases, with 13 bases lying between them. The CDR3 has 15 residues.

The CDR3: CASSRRPDNEKLFF. The CDR3, as DNA: TGTGCCAGCAGCAGGAGGCCCGATAATGAAAAACTGTTTTTT. V usage is TRBV5-6 and J usage is TRBJ1-4; D is unclear. The CDR3 consists of 14 residues. Germline V CDR1 and CDR2: SGHDT, YYEEEE. The ends were cut back, 4 bases at V and 4 bases at J, with 11 bases in the middle.